Sequencing of this T cell receptor beta chain was carried out in a study of human T cells and chemical hapten exposure (TCRdb year 2021). General notes on the study: For sensitization, 2% DPC in acetone was applied to a 2 cm by 2 cm area of upper inner arm skin. This study followed changes in the peripheral blood TCR repertoire in vivo during primary and secondary sensitization of alopecia patients to the hapten diphenylcyclopropenone (DPC). The patient cohort, mostly female, included alopecia areata with under or over 50% scalp involvement, alopecia totalis and alopecia universalis. Throughout the study period of 20 to 30 weeks, patients also received therapeutic DPC doses to the scalp every week. Blood was sampled from patients pre-sensitization (week 0) and at 2, 6 and about 24 weeks after DPC sensitization. About 27 alopecia patients gave blood for TCR sequencing at one to four time points (pre-sensitization, 2, 6 and 24 weeks). Patch testing on the upper back used Finn chambers containing 0.01% DPC, with scoring done after 6 days according to International Contact Dermatitis Research Group standards. Libraries were pooled for sequencing, and variation in per-sample TCR yields was attributed mainly to small differences in library volumes within the pool.

This clonotype appeared many times. The clone's antigen remains unknown. It has no much larger one-base neighbor in the sample; base qualities were not kept. The junction carries 3 bases between V and J, which are trimmed by 1 base and 5 bases respectively. Looking up the germline V gene yields CDR1 SGHAT and CDR2 FQNNGV. From the cysteine up to the phenylalanine, the CDR3 has a length of 12 residues. Only the CDR3 portion is preserved as DNA: 36 bases, with reading frame beginning at the first base. The time point label, as the study defines it: patch test 2, 6 weeks after DPC sensitization. Reading the label with the study, this specimen's treatment or condition is: therapeutic diphenylcyclopropenone sensitization with weekly scalp DPC. Blood at each patch-test visit was drawn before the patch test was applied. Eligible patients were aged 18 to 70, diagnosed with alopecia, deemed suitable for DPC therapy, and excluded if pregnant. Total RNA was extracted from unfractionated whole blood collected in Tempus Blood RNA tubes.

Library preparation used RACE. For sequencing, a NextSeq 500 was employed. During library preparation, unique molecular identifiers were attached to individual cDNA molecules so that TCRs could be counted in a quantitative, reproducible way. Both TCR alpha and TCR beta chains were sequenced from each blood RNA sample. Per the original workflow: A median of around 96,000 TCRs per sample was observed, with a range of about 23,224 to 690,600. The Decombinator software suite was used to annotate V, J and CDR3 in the TCR reads. For the PS versus PT1 abundance plots, all samples were subsampled to the same number of TCRs (28,000). Expanded TCRs were defined as absent before sensitization and observed at least eight times at the 2-week time point. TCRdb reprocessed the public reads (quality trimming at Q25 with fastp, clone calling with MiXCR) and kept in-frame beta chains. Every distinct CDR3 protein forms one entry, paired with its most common genes and DNA. The V and J calls come from TCRdb's annotation, not from the publication. This sample is represented by more than 75,000 distinct CDR3 sequences; more than 8.5% of them were singletons. The leading ten clones occupy 2.5% of the sample.

Broad study findings and their caveats: The number of TCRs above 1 in 1000 frequency did not change with DPC sensitization; there was no evidence of global repertoire structure alterations. Compared with pre-sensitization or healthy control sets, expanded TCRs formed significantly more large CDR3 similarity clusters, which is consistent with antigen-driven responses. After repeated subsampling, the strength of the expansion versus patch-test correlation and the threshold at which it became significant changed. Because all patients had alopecia, a presumed autoimmune disease, the immune response of the patients might differ from that of healthy individuals. A positive correlation was found between the number of PT1 expanded TCRs and patch test score, with significance reached at thresholds 8, 16 and 32 but not 4.

The receptor was derived from a woman in her twenties or thirties with alopecia areata. Some clones in this sample may be carry-over from other donors' samples. The sequence joins TRBV11-2 to TRBJ2-1; too little of a D gene remains to name it. The sequencing used whole blood, collected in connection with sensitization to the hapten diphenylcyclopropenone (DPC). The CDR3: CASSLGDNEQFF. The DNA sequence is as follows: TGTGCCAGCAGCTTAGGTGACAATGAGCAGTTCTTC. Beyond the CDR3, the reference TRBV11-2 and TRBJ2-1 genes provide the residues; the full variable domain reads: EAGVAQSPRYKIIEKRQSVAFWCNPISGHATLYWYQQILGQGPKLLIQFQNNGVVDDSQLPKDRFSAERLKGVDSTLKIQPAKLEDSAVYLCASSLGDNEQFFGPGTRLTVL.